This is a list of T cell receptor beta chains from one sample in a study of T cell responses to AZD1222 COVID-19 vaccine. Repertoires were generated with immunoSEQ multiplex PCR, while TCRdb's copy carries only in-frame clones and drops some. The sample has 100,000 to 150,000 clones, 88% seen once. The sample here was peripheral blood, taken on day 0 of MenACWY control vaccination. Every receptor here comes from an adult in good health. Each CDR3 is given with its conserved first and last residue. D genes are given only for firm matches. Expanded clones get a size class; other rows say once, few or many, or leave the size out.

.	TRBV20-1	.	TRBJ1-1	TGCAGTGCTAGTGAGCACTTGAACACTGAAGCTTTCTTT	CSASEHLNTEAFF
.	TRBV18	.	TRBJ2-5	TGTGCCAGCTCTTTCCAAGAGACCCAGTACTTC	CASSFQETQYF
.	TRBV3-1/TRBV3-2	TRBD1	TRBJ1-3	TGTGCCAGCACCACCGGGACAGTGAACACCATATATTTT	CASTTGTVNTIYF
.	TRBV5-1	.	TRBJ1-2	TGCGCCAGCAGGTCCCTGGGCGGGCTAGGCTATGGCTACACCTTC	CASRSLGGLGYGYTF
few	TRBV19	.	TRBJ2-4	TGTGCCAGTAGCCACGTCGGACACGCCAAAAACATTCAGTACTTC	CASSHVGHAKNIQYF
.	TRBV28	.	TRBJ2-3	TGTGCCAGCAGAACCGGGACACGGGATGTTTCCCCGCAGTATTTT	CASRTGTRDVSPQYF
.	TRBV9	TRBD1	TRBJ1-2	TGTGCCAGCACCGACAGGGACTATGGCTACACCTTC	CASTDRDYGYTF
.	TRBV6-5	TRBD1	TRBJ1-5	TGTGCCAGCAGAGCGACAGGGAACCAGCCCCAGCATTTT	CASRATGNQPQHF
.	TRBV15	.	TRBJ1-1	TGTGCCACCAGCAGAGTGCGGAAGAACACTGAAGCTTTCTTT	CATSRVRKNTEAFF
.	TRBV6-5	.	TRBJ2-7	TGTGCCAGCAGTCATCAGGGATCCGGCGAGCAGTACTTC	CASSHQGSGEQYF
.	TRBV7-7	TRBD2	TRBJ2-5	TGTGCTAGCAGCCCCGGACTAGCAGACCAAGAGACCCAGTACTTC	CASSPGLADQETQYF